The 18 T cell receptor beta chains given below trace back to one sample, sequenced in a study of blood T cell repertoires in COVID-19. The protocol was immunoSEQ multiplex PCR, while the TCRdb copy is restricted to in-frame clones and leaves out a portion. Of about 210,000 clones listed, around 80% are singletons. Sequenced material: peripheral blood. All receptors derive from a woman between 35 and 50 years old with acute or convalescent COVID-19.

This chain connects TRBV9 to TRBJ2-5, with 7 bases lining up with TRBD2. Trimming at V came to 1 base and at J to 5 bases, leaving 5 bases not matched to a gene. Germline values: CDR1 SGDLS, CDR2 YYNGEE. The CDR3 runs 14 residues. The CDR3 region has the DNA TGTGCCAGCAGCGTAAATCCGGGGGGTGAGACCCAGTACTTC. It codes for CASSVNPGGETQYF.

The chain is built from TRBV18 and TRBJ2-3; 7 bases align to TRBD2. The length of the CDR3 is 13 residues. J lost 4 bases, V lost 6 bases, and 4 bases had no gene match. The germline V gene has CDR1 KGHSH and CDR2 LQKENI. The CDR3 sequence is CASSRGEADTQYF. The CDR3 DNA reads TGTGCCAGCTCCCGGGGGGAGGCAGATACGCAGTATTTT.

This clone has a single count. The chain carries TRBV5-1 and TRBJ2-7, with D maybe TRBD1 (5 bases). V was trimmed by 0 bases and J by 5 bases, leaving 30 bases between them. The V gene's germline CDR1 is SGHRS and CDR2 YFSETQ. The length of the CDR3 is 20 residues. CDR3 nucleotides: TGCGCCAGCAGCTTGGGCCCCGCCAACAGAAGGGGCCCCTTAGTGAACGAGCAGTACTTC. It encodes CASSLGPANRRGPLVNEQYF.

The chain employs TRBV9 and TRBJ2-7; D perhaps matches TRBD2 (8 bases). The germline V gene has CDR1 SGDLS and CDR2 YYNGEE. V was shortened by 4 bases and J by 3 bases, with 17 bases between the two germline ends. This CDR3 has 15 residues. The CDR3 DNA is TGTGCCAGCAGCCCAACGGGAGGGGGCCTCTACGAGCAGTACTTC. Translated, it gives CASSPTGGGLYEQYF.

The chain links TRBV5-1 to TRBJ1-2, with a weak D call TRBD1 (6 bases). CDR1 is SGHRS, CDR2 YFSETQ, per germline. The V and J ends lost 3 bases and 7 bases respectively, with 25 bases between them. The CDR3 loop spans 17 amino acids. The CDR3, as DNA: TGCGCCAGCAGCTCGGGAATCCGGGACACCGGTCGAGGTGGCTACACCTTC. Its translation: CASSSGIRDTGRGGYTF.

This chain uses TRBV24-1 with TRBJ2-2; 9 positions match TRBD1. Germline V CDR1 and CDR2: KGHDR, SFDVKD. After removal of 4 bases from V and 3 bases from J, the junction contained 5 bases not matched to a gene. The CDR3 sequence is 16 residues long. The CDR3 protein is CATSDPGQGYTGELFF. In DNA, the CDR3 is TGTGCCACCAGTGACCCTGGACAGGGGTACACCGGGGAGCTGTTTTTT.

The chain carries TRBV4-3 and TRBJ2-7; TRBD2 agrees at 7 bases. Germline CDR1 and CDR2: LGHNA and YSLEER. V lost 5 bases, J lost 4 bases, and 8 bases stayed unmatched. The CDR3 covers 14 residues. Here the CDR3 reads CASSFARGSYEQYF. As DNA, the CDR3 is TGCGCCAGCAGCTTCGCGCGCGGGAGTTACGAGCAGTACTTC.

This sequence joins TRBV2 and TRBJ2-3; 9 bases line up with TRBD2. CDR3 length equals 15 residues. J was trimmed by 5 bases and V by 4 bases; bases with no gene match: 7. Per the germline V gene, CDR1 is SNHLY and CDR2 is FYNNEI. This chain's CDR3 is CASSGTSAGVDTQYF. The CDR3 bases are TGTGCCAGCAGTGGGACTAGCGCCGGCGTAGATACGCAGTATTTT.

In this sample, this clone turned up a few times. The chain joins TRBV18 to TRBJ1-1; 8 bases align to TRBD1. From germline, CDR1 is KGHSH and CDR2 LQKENI. This CDR3 is built from 16 residues. The V segment lost 3 bases and the J segment 0 bases; nucleotides outside the gene matches: 6. The CDR3 loop is CASSPGQAVMNTEAFF. CDR3 coding DNA: TGTGCCAGCTCACCGGGACAGGCGGTCATGAACACTGAAGCTTTCTTT.

About this clone itself: This sample also contains other DNA sequences that code for the same CDR3. This rearrangement joins TRBV5-1 to TRBJ2-5; 7 bases map to TRBD1. The CDR3 runs to 15 residues. J was trimmed by 3 bases and V by 0 bases; bases with no gene match: 5. CDR1 is SGHRS and CDR2 is YFSETQ in the germline V gene. CDR3 protein: CASSLGLGQKETQYF. CDR3 DNA sequence: TGCGCCAGCAGCTTGGGTCTGGGACAGAAAGAGACCCAGTACTTC.

This clone was seen more than once but under ten times. The chain uses TRBV4-3 and TRBJ2-3, with 8 bases fitting TRBD1. V lost 4 bases and J lost 5; bases outside the gene matches: 8. Germline assignment: CDR1 LGHNA and CDR2 YSLEER. This CDR3 has 15 residues. CDR3 sequence reads: CASSRSTGVQDTQYF. CDR3 DNA: TGCGCCAGCAGCCGTTCGACAGGGGTGCAAGATACGCAGTATTTT.

The chain joins TRBV7-6 to TRBJ2-1, with 9 bases matching TRBD2. The CDR3 extends over 14 amino acids. CDR1 SGHVS and CDR2 FNYEAQ come from the germline V gene. V shed 3 bases, J shed 8 bases, and the junction held 5 bases outside the gene matches. The CDR3 nucleotides read TGTGCCAGCAGCTTGGGACTAGCTAGGGATGAGCAGTTCTTC. This gives the protein CASSLGLARDEQFF.

J is TRBJ1-4 and V is TRBV4-3; 8 nucleotides line up with TRBD1. V gave up 1 base and J gave up 2 bases; unmatched junction bases: 0. The length of the CDR3 is 15 residues. CDR1 and CDR2 (germline): LGHNA, YSLEER. For the CDR3, the DNA is TGCGCCAGCAGCCAAGGGACAGGGACTAATGAAAAACTGTTTTTT. This codes for CASSQGTGTNEKLFF.

The V and J genes are TRBV27 and TRBJ2-5; TRBD2 agrees at 11 bases. CDR1 and CDR2 from the germline V gene are MNHEY and SMNVEV (reference sequence). Unmatched junction bases numbered 11, after V lost 6 bases and J lost 5 bases. The CDR3 is made up of 16 amino acids. CDR3 coding DNA: TGTGCCAGCAGGGGGACTAGCGGCCTAAGTTGGGAGACCCAGTACTTC. Protein product: CASRGTSGLSWETQYF.

The rearrangement uses TRBV24-1 and TRBJ2-1, with TRBD1 identical over 8 bases. CDR3 length: 17 amino acids. V shed 3 bases and J 1 base; nucleotides not matched to a gene: 7. Germline V gives CDR1 KGHDR, CDR2 SFDVKD. CDR3 region: CATSDTGQAHSYNEQFF. DNA for the CDR3: TGTGCCACCAGTGATACGGGACAGGCCCATTCCTACAATGAGCAGTTCTTC.

The chain couples TRBV27 to TRBJ2-1, with D unresolved. Per the germline V gene, CDR1 is MNHEY and CDR2 is SMNVEV (reference sequence). The CDR3 covers 15 residues. The ends were cut back, 3 bases at V and 3 bases at J, with 12 bases in the middle. CDR3 coding DNA: TGTGCCAGCAGTTTCCTCACAGATTACTACAATGAGCAGTTCTTC. It codes for CASSFLTDYYNEQFF.

This clone was seen just once. This rearrangement joins TRBV20-1 to TRBJ2-1, with D possibly matching TRBD2 (6 bases). Trimming pared 3 bases from V and 3 bases from J, leaving 18 bases between. Germline V gene sequence: CDR1 DFQATT, CDR2 SNEGSKA (reference sequence). The CDR3 consists of 16 residues. The CDR3 region has the DNA TGCAGTGCTAGTGGGTGGGAGGCCCTCAACTACAATGAGCAGTTCTTC. This gives the protein CSASGWEALNYNEQFF.

The V gene is TRBV7-9, the J gene TRBJ2-5, with D tentatively TRBD2 (6 bases). V lost 5 bases, J lost 2 bases, and 12 bases lay in between. Per germline, CDR1 SEHNR and CDR2 FQNEAQ (reference sequence). The CDR3 is 14 amino acids. CDR3 nucleotides: TGTGCCAGCAGCCGCGGGACTGCTCAAGAGACCCAGTACTTC. This codes for CASSRGTAQETQYF.